This entry features one T cell receptor (beta chain) sequence. What antigen it recognizes has not been identified. Base qualities are not at hand, and no much larger clone is one base apart. TCRbeta CDR3 regions were amplified from genomic DNA by means of the immunoSEQ Assay, a bias-controlled multiplex PCR. The authors' pipeline ran thus. Nucleated cell counts per sample were estimated from amplification of reference gene primers within the assay. To quantify the absolute abundance of each unique TCRbeta CDR3 rearrangement, sequence reads were collapsed and filtered. For each sample, productive Simpson clonality was calculated by taking the square root of Simpson's diversity index across productive rearrangements. TCRdb mirrors the immuneACCESS table, restricted to in-frame sequences. Some clones are absent from its copies; in checked studies, under half trace to an unresolved V gene, and the reason for the others is unknown. The DNA was the basis for D and trimming; V, J and clone size are from that table. The sample contains around 130,000 clones, roughly 84% of them found a single time. Together, the top ten hold 3% to 4.5% of the sample.

This specimen comes from a study of blood T cell repertoires in COVID-19 (TCRdb year 2020). At the level of the whole study: The collaborator samples originated in the United States, Italy and Spain and spanned the acute and convalescent phases of COVID-19. The material from the prospective study consisted of cDNA or gDNA derived from T cells, B-cell-depleted T cells, or PBMCs. Deeply sampled blood TCRbeta repertoires from subjects exposed to, actively infected with, or recovered from COVID-19 were included in the dataset. The repertoires were made available in a free public database intended to serve as a resource for research on the immune response to SARS-CoV-2. The samples were drawn from two sources: the first 160 participants of the ongoing ImmuneRACE study, and fewer than 1,500 subjects contributed by 6 global collaborators. Nearly every sample came with metadata listing a de-identified subject ID, COVID-19 status, age in years and sex. Where available, HLA class I and class II types were obtained from metadata supplied by the sample provider rather than from assay-based typing.

In the prospective study, participants were about 18 to 95 years old, resided in about two dozen geographic areas of the United States, and were enrolled through a virtual design. In the prospective study, participants were assigned to cohorts based on the clinical history participants reported in a screening survey and a study questionnaire. ImmuneRACE Cohort 3 recovered participants were defined by two consecutive negative NP/OP PCR tests, healthcare professional clearance, or symptom resolution. Each participant in the prospective study had whole blood, serum and a nasopharyngeal or oropharyngeal swab collected by mobile phlebotomists. Additional blood draws and questionnaires over an approximately 2-month period could optionally be provided by prospective study participants. Prospective study blood samples were shipped either frozen or at room temperature before DNA extraction. General study outcomes and caveats: Clinical and demographic metadata were provided uncurated, with the amount varying by source and participant.

V ends up 0 bases short and J 8 bases short, with an unmatched junction base count of 15. The CDR3 starts with the cysteine, ends with the phenylalanine, and has 18 residues. Only the CDR3 DNA stays, 54 bases, in frame from base 1. According to the germline V gene, CDR1 reads SNHLY and CDR2 reads FYNNEI. Sequenced material: PBMCs or T cells enriched from blood (not recorded which). The sequence links TRBV2 to TRBJ2-1; 8 of the junction bases match TRBD2. The clonotype comes from a woman younger than 45 who had recovered from COVID-19. The sequence in DNA is TGTGCCAGCAGTGAAGCGCTTCTAGGGGGTCTAGCGGGCGATGAGCAGTTCTTC. Translated, it reads CASSEALLGGLAGDEQFF.